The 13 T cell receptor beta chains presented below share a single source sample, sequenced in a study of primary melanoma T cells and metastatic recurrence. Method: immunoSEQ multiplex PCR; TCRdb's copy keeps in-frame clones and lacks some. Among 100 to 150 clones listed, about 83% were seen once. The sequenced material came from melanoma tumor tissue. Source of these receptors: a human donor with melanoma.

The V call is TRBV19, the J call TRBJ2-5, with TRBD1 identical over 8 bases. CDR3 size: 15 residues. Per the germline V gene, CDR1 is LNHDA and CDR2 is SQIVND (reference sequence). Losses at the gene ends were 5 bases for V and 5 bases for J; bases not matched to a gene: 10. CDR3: CASSPTGGGLETQYF. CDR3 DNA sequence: TGTGCCAGTAGTCCCACAGGGGGAGGTCTGGAGACCCAGTACTTC.

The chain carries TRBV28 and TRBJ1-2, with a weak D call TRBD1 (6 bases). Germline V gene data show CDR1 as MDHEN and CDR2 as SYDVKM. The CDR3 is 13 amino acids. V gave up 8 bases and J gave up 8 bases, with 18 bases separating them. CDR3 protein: CASGETGPYGYTF. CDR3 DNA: TGTGCCAGCGGGGAAACAGGGCCGTACGGCTACACCTTC.

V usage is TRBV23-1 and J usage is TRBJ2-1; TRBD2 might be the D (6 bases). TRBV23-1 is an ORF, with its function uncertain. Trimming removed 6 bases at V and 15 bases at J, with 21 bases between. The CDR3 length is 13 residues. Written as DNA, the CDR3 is TGCGCCAGCAGCCCCCCCGGGGCGGGGCCTCGGTTCTTC. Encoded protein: CASSPPGAGPRFF.

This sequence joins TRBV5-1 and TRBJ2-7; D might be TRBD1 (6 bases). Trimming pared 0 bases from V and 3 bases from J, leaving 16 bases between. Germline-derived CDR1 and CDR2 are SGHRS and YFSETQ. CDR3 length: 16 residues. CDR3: CASSLGPPETGYEQYF. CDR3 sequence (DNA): TGCGCCAGCAGCTTGGGGCCCCCAGAGACAGGCTACGAGCAGTACTTC.

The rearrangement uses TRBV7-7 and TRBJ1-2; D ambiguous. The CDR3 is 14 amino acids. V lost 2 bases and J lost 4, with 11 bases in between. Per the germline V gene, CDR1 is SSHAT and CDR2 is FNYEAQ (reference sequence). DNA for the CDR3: TGTGCCAGCAGCTTAACGGACCGCGGCTATGGCTACACCTTC. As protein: CASSLTDRGYGYTF.

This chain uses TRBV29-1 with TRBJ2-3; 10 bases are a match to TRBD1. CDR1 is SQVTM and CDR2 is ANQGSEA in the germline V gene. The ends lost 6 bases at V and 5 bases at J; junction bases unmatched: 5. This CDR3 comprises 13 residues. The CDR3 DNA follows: TGCAGCGTGACAGGGGGCGCGGGAGATACGCAGTATTTT. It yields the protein CSVTGGAGDTQYF.

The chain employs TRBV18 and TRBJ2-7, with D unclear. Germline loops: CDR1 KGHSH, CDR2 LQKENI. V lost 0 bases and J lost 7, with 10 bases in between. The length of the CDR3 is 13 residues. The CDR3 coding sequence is TGTGCCAGCTCACCACCGTCTATGGGGGAGCAGTACTTC. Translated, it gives CASSPPSMGEQYF.

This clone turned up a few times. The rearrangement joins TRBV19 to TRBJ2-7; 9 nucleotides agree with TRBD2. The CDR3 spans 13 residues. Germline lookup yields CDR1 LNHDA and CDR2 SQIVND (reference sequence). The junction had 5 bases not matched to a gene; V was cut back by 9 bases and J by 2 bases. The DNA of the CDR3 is TGTGCCAGCGCCCTAGCGGGGCCCTACGAGCAGTACTTC. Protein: CASALAGPYEQYF.

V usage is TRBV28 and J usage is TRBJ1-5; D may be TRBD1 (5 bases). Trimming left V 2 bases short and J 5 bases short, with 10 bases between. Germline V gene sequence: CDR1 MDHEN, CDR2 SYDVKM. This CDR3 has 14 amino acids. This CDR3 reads CASSLAEGYQPQHF. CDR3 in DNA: TGTGCCAGCAGTTTAGCCGAGGGGTATCAGCCCCAGCATTTT.

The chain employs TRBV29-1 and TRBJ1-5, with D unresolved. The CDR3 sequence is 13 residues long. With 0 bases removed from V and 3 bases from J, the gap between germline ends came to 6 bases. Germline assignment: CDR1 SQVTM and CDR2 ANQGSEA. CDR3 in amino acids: CSVEEQPNQPQHF. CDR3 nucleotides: TGCAGCGTTGAAGAACAGCCCAATCAGCCCCAGCATTTT.

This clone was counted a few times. This CDR3 reads CASSPPGLAGEETQYF. The CDR3, as DNA: TGTGCCAGCTCACCCCCTGGACTAGCGGGAGAAGAGACCCAGTACTTC. The gene calls are TRBV18 and TRBJ2-5, with 13 bases fitting TRBD2. The junction had 4 bases not matched to a gene; V was cut back by 3 bases and J by 3 bases. CDR1 and CDR2 (germline): KGHSH, LQKENI. The CDR3 is made up of 16 amino acids.

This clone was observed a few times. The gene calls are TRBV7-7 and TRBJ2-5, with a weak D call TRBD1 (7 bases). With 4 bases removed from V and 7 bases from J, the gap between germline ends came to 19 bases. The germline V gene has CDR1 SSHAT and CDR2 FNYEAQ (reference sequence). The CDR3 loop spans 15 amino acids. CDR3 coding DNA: TGTGCCAGCAGCTCCCGGACAGGAGGGTGGGGGACCCAGTACTTC. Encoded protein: CASSSRTGGWGTQYF. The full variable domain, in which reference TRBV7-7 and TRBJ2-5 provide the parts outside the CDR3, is GAGVSQSPRYKVTKRGQDVTLRCDPISSHATLYWYQQALGQGPEFLTYFNYEAQPDKSGLPSDRFSAERPEGSISTLTIQRTEQRDSAMYRCASSSRTGGWGTQYFGPGTRLLVL.

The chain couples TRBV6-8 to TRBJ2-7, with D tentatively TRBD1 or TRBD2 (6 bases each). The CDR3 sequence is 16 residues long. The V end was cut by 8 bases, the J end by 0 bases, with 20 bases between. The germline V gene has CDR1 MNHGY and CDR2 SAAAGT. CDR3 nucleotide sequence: TGTGCCAGCGGGGAAGTCCTGGGGGGCCCCTCCTACGAGCAGTACTTC. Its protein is CASGEVLGGPSYEQYF.